The clone carrying this TCR beta chain has a handful of counts. Its specificity is unknown. Because this beta chain is a stray read in a library intended to capture alpha chains, its abundance should not be given much weight. As for time point: sample taken at primary tumor resection. The cohort: 65 to 80 early-stage, untreated non-small cell lung cancer patients. Researchers sequenced whole RNA taken from tumor, nontumor lung or frozen PBMC without sorting. Unique molecular identifiers, one per molecule, were present on every TCR cDNA molecule. TCRdb re-derived calls from the 5' RACE reads in MiXCR, one entry per CDR3 protein. This sample has around 18,000 distinct CDR3 sequences, with approximately 10% found just once. The record originates from a study of spatial heterogeneity in lung cancer. The CDR3 loop spans 15 amino acids. The germline gives CDR1 SGHAT, CDR2 FQDESV (reference sequence). The ends lost 5 bases at V and 3 bases at J; junction bases unmatched: 5.

Study-level findings and limits: Higher tumor mutation counts went along with higher counts of expanded intratumoral alpha and beta TCRs. Ubiquitous and regional expanded TCR counts mirrored ubiquitous and regional nonsynonymous mutation counts, respectively.

The TCR was taken from a female donor with early-stage non-small cell lung cancer. The chain couples TRBV11-1 to TRBJ2-7; TRBD2 agrees at 12 bases. The sequencing used lung tumor tissue, collected at surgery. Here the CDR3 reads CASSRTSGAFYEQYF. The CDR3 DNA reads as TGTGCCAGCAGCCGGACTAGCGGGGCCTTCTACGAGCAGTACTTC.